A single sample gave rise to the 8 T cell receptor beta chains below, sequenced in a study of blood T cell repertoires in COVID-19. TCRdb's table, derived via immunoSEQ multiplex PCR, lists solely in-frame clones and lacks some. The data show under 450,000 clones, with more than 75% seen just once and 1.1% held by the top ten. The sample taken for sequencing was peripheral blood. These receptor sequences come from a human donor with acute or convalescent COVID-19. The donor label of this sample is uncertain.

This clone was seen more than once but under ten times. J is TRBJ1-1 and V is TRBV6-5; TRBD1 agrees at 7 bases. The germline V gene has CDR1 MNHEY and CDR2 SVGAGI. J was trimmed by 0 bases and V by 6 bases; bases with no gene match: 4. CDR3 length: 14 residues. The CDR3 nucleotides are TGTGCCAGCAGAAGGGGACAGATGAACACTGAAGCTTTCTTT. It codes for CASRRGQMNTEAFF.

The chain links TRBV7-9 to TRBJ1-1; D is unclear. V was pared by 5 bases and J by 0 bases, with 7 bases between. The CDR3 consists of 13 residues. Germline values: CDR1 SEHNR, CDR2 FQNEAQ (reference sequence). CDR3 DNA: TGTGCCAGCAGCGCCGGAGTGAACACTGAAGCTTTCTTT. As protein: CASSAGVNTEAFF.

For the CDR3, the DNA is TGTGCCAGCAGTGAAGCCTTGACAGGGCCCCACGGGCAGTTCTTC. This translates into CASSEALTGPHGQFF. The chain couples TRBV6-1 to TRBJ2-1, with TRBD1 matching 7 bases. V was pared by 0 bases and J by 12 bases, with 11 bases of the junction left unmatched. Per germline, CDR1 MNHNS and CDR2 SASEGT. This CDR3 has 15 residues.

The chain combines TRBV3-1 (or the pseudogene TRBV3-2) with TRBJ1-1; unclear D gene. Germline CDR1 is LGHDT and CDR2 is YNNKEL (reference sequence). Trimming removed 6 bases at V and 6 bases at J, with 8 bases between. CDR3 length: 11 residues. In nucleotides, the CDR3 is TGTGCCAGCAGTAAATTCGCTGAAGCTTTCTTT. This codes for CASSKFAEAFF.

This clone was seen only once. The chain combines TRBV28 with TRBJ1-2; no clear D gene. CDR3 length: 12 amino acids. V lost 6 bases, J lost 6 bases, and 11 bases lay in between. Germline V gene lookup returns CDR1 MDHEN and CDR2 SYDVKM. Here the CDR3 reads CASRGGRNGYTF. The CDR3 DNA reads TGTGCCAGCAGGGGAGGAAGGAATGGCTACACCTTC.

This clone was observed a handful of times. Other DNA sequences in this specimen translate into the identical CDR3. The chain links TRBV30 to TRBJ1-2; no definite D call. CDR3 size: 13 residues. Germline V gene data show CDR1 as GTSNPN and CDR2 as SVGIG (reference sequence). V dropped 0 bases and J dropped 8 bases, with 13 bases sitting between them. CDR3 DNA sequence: TGTGCCTGGAGTGTACGTCCAGGATACGGCTACACCTTC. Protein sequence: CAWSVRPGYGYTF.

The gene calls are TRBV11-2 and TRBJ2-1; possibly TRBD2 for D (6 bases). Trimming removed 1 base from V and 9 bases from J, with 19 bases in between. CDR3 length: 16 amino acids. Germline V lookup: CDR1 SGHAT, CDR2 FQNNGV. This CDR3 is CASSLVGGTLFGEQFF. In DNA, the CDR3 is TGTGCCAGCAGCTTAGTTGGCGGGACCCTCTTCGGTGAGCAGTTCTTC.

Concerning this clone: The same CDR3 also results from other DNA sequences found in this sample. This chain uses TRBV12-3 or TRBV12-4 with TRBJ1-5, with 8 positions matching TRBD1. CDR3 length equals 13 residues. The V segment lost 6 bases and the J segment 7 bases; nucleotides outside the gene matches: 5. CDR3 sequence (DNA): TGTGCCAGCAGCCTGGACAGGGCCCAGCCCCAGCATTTT. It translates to CASSLDRAQPQHF.